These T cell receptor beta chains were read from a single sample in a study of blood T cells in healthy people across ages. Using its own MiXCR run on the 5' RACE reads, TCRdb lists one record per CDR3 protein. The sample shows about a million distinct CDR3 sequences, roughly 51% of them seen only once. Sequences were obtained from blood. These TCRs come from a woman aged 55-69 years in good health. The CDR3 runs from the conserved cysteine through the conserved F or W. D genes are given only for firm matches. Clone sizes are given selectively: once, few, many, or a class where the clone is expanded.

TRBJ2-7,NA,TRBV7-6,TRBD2,TGTGCCAGCAGCGTCGGACTAGCGGAGGACCTCTCCTACGAGCAGTACTTC,CASSVGLAEDLSYEQYF
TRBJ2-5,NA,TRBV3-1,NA,TGTGCCAGCAGCCAGTTGGACGGAGAGACCCAGTACTTC,CASSQLDGETQYF
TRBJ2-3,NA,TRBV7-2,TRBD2,TGTGCCAGCAGCACCGCCCTTAGCGGGAGAGGTGCAGATACGCAGTATTTT,CASSTALSGRGADTQYF
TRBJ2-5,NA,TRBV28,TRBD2,TGTGCCACCCAAAATGAACTAGCGGGTCAAGAGACCCAGTACTTC,CATQNELAGQETQYF
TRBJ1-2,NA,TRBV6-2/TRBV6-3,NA,TGTGCCAGCAGCCGAGGGACTACTAACTATGGCTACACCTTC,CASSRGTTNYGYTF
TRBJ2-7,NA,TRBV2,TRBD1,TGTGCCAGCAGGGACAGGGATATTTACGAGCAGTACTTC,CASRDRDIYEQYF
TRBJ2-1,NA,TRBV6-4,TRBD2,TGTGCCGGCAGTCACGGGAGGGGTGAGCAGTTCTTC,CAGSHGRGEQFF
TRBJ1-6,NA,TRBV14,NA,TGTGCCAGCAGCCGCGACAGATGGGTTTCACCCCTCCACTTT,CASSRDRWVSPLHF
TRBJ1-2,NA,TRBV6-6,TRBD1,TGTGCCAGCAGTCTCACCGGGGACAGAACGGATGGCTACACCTTC,CASSLTGDRTDGYTF
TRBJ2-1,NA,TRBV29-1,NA,TGCAGCGTTGGGGTGAGTTCGGATGAGCAGTTCTTC,CSVGVSSDEQFF
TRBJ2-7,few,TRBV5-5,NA,TGTGCCGGGGAGGCGGGGTACGAGCAGTACTTC,CAGEAGYEQYF
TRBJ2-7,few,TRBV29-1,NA,TGCAGCGTTGAAGAGAGCTCCTACGAGCAGTACTTC,CSVEESSYEQYF
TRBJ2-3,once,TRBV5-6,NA,TGTGCCAGCAGCTTGGCTTCAAAAACAGATACGCAGTATTTT,CASSLASKTDTQYF
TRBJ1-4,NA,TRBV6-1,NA,TGTGCCAGCAGCCTGAAGGTGGGGGGCTATAATGAAAAACTGTTTTTT,CASSLKVGGYNEKLFF
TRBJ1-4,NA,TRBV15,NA,TGTGCCACCAGCACTACAGGGCCAACTAATGAAAAACTGTTTTTT,CATSTTGPTNEKLFF
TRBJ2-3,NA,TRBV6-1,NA,TGTGCCAGCACCGAGGATGGTTTTAGCGGGACCTGGGACAGATACGCGTATTTT,CASTEDGFSGTWDRYAYF
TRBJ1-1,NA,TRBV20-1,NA,TGCAGTGCTATGGCGGGGGCGGCGAACACTGAAGCTTTCTTT,CSAMAGAANTEAFF
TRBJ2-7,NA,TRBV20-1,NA,TGCAGTCCTCTTGGAAGGACTGGCCACGAGCAGTACTTC,CSPLGRTGHEQYF
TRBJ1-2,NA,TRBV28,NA,TGTGCCAGCAGGCCCTCAGGGTCCGGTAACTATGGCTGCACCTTC,CASRPSGSGNYGCTF
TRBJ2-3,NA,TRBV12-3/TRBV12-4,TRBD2,TGTGCCAGCAGTCTTGAAGCGGGAGGGTGGACAGATGCGCAGTATTTT,CASSLEAGGWTDAQYF
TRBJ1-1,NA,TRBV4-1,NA,TGCGCCAGCAGCCAACCCGCACAGGGAAACACTGAAGCTTTCTTT,CASSQPAQGNTEAFF
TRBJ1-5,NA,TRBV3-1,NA,TGTGCCAGCAGCCAACCTGGGGGGGGGCCCCAGCATTTT,CASSQPGGGPQHF
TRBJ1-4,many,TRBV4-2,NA,TGTGCCAGCAGCCCTTCGACAGCCGATAATGAAAAACTGTTTTTT,CASSPSTADNEKLFF